This T cell receptor beta chain was observed in a study of T cell responses to AZD1222 COVID-19 vaccine. Generated by immunoSEQ multiplex PCR, the TCRdb table keeps only in-frame clones and is missing some. This table holds 120,000 or so clones, roughly 85% found once. Findings and limits, study-wide: In the spike-specific TCR repertoire, nearly half reportedly target unmutated variant regions. Dominant CD4 TCR responses targeted spike regions 160-218 and 743-854. Spike-specific TCR breadth and depth grew following two AZD1222 doses.

CDR3 length: 15 amino acids. CDR1 and CDR2 from the germline V gene are MNHEY and SMNVEV (reference sequence). Germline trimming cut 2 bases from V and 4 bases from J; bases unmatched to any gene: 8. On this clone itself: What it binds is unknown.

This clonotype was sampled from an adult in good health. This chain links TRBV27 with TRBJ2-7; 7 nucleotides agree with TRBD2. The source material was peripheral blood, sampled on day 0 of AZD1222 vaccination. The CDR3 loop reads CASSLGGGGKYEQYF. The CDR3, as DNA: TGTGCCAGCAGTTTAGGGGGGGGAGGGAAGTACGAGCAGTACTTC.